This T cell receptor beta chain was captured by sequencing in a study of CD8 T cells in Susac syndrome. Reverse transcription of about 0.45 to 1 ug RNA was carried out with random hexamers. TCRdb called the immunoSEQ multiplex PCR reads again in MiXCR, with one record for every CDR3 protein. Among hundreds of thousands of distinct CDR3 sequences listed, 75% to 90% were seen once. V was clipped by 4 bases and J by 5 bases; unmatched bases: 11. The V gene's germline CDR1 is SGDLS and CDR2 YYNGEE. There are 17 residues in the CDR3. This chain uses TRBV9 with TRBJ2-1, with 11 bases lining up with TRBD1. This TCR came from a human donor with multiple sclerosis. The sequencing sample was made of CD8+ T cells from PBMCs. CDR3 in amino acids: CASSLGWGQGVHNEQFF. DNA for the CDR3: TGTGCCAGCAGCCTCGGATGGGGACAGGGGGTTCACAATGAGCAGTTCTTC.